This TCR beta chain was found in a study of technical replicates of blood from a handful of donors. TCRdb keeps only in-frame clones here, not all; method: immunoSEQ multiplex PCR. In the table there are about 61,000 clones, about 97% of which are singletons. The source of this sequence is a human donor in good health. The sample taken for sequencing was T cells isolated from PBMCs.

The CDR3 spells CASSLTGNNQPQHF. For the CDR3, the DNA is TGCGCCAGCAGCTTGACAGGAAACAATCAGCCCCAGCATTTT. The chain combines TRBV5-1 with TRBJ1-5; possible D gene TRBD1, 5 bases. The CDR3 is 14 amino acids. Germline loops: CDR1 SGHRS, CDR2 YFSETQ. The V end lost 1 base, the J end lost 3 bases, and 8 bases lay between the germline ends.